The clone carrying this T cell receptor beta chain was detected only a few times. Trimming stripped 2 bases from V and 2 bases from J, with 12 bases between. CDR3 size: 15 residues. Germline V gene sequence: CDR1 SGHTA, CDR2 FQGNSA. The source of the sample is a study of blood T cells in healthy people across ages. Combining a sample-barcoded 5' primer with a J-beta primer mix, a second PCR ran for roughly 7 to 12 cycles. TCRdb independently ran MiXCR on the 5' RACE reads; one entry per CDR3 protein. Here the sample spans approximately 940,000 distinct CDR3 sequences, 45% to 50% being singletons. This TCR was recovered from a man in his thirties or forties in good health. The chain combines TRBV7-2 with TRBJ2-5; weak D call: TRBD2 (6 bases). The sample comprised blood. The CDR3 region has the DNA TGTGCCAGCAGCTTACTAGGACTAATACAAGAGACCCAGTACTTC. It is translated as CASSLLGLIQETQYF.